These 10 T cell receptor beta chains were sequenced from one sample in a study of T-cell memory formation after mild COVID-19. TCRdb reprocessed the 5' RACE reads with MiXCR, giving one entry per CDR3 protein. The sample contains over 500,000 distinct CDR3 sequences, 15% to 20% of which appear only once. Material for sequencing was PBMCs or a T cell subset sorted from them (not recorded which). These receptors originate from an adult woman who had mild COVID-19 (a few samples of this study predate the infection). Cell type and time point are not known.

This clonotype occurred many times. The CDR3 region has the DNA TGTGCCAGCAGCTTAAATCTGGGCGAGCAGTACTTC. Translated, it gives CASSLNLGEQYF. This chain joins TRBV7-6 and TRBJ2-7; no reliable D call. Trimming took off 2 bases at V and 6 bases at J, with 8 bases between the two ends. Per germline, CDR1 SGHVS and CDR2 FNYEAQ. This CDR3 region has 12 residues. Filled out from reference TRBV7-6 and TRBJ2-7, the complete variable domain reads GAGVSQSPRYKVTKRGQDVALRCDPISGHVSLYWYRQALGQGPEFLTYFNYEAQQDKSGLPNDRFSAERPEGSISTLTIQRTEQRDSAMYRCASSLNLGEQYFGPGTRLTVT.

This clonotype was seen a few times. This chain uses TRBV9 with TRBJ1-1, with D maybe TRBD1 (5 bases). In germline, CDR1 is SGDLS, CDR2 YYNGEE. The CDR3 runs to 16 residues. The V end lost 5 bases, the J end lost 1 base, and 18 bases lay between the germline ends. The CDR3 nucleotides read TGTGCCAGCAGTAAAGGGGCCCTATCCACGAACACTGAAGCTTTCTTT. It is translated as CASSKGALSTNTEAFF.

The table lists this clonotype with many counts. For the CDR3, the DNA is TGTGCCAGCAGCTTTGTCCTAACCACAGGGGGCCAAGAGACCCAGTACTTC. Its protein is CASSFVLTTGGQETQYF. This sequence joins TRBV5-6 and TRBJ2-5, with 8 bases identical to TRBD1. Trimming took 2 bases from V and 1 from J; bases not matched to a gene: 10. Per germline, CDR1 SGHDT and CDR2 YYEEEE. The CDR3 is made up of 17 amino acids.

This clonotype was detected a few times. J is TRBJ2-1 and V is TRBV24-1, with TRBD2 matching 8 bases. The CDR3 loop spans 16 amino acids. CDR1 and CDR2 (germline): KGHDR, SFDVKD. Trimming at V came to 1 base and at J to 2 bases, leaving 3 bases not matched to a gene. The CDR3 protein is CATSDFSGATYNEQFF. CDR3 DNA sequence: TGTGCCACCAGTGATTTTAGCGGGGCAACCTACAATGAGCAGTTCTTC.

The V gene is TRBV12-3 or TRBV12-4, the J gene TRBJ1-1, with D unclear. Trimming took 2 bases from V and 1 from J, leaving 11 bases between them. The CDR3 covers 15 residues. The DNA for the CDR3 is TGTGCCAGCAGTTTATTCGGGCAGAGGAACACTGAAGCTTTCTTT. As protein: CASSLFGQRNTEAFF.

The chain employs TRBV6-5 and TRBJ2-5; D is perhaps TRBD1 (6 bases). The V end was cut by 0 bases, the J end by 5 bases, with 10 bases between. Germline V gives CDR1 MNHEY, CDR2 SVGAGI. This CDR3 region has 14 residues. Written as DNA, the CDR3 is TGTGCCAGCAGTTACTCATACAGGGAGGAGACCCAGTACTTC. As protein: CASSYSYREETQYF.

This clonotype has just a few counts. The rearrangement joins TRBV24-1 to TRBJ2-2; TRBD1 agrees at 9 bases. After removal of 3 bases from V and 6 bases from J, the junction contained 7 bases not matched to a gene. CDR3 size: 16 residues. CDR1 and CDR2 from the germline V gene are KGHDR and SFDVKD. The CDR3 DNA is TGTGCCACCAGTGATCCGGGACAGGGAACGGCCGGGGAGCTGTTTTTT. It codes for CATSDPGQGTAGELFF.

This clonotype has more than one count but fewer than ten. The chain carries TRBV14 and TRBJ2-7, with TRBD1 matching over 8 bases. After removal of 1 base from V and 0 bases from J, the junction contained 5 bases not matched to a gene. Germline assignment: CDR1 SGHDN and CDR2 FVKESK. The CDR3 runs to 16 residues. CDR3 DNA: TGTGCCAGCAGCCAAGTATCAGGACAGGGCTCCTACGAGCAGTACTTC. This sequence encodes CASSQVSGQGSYEQYF. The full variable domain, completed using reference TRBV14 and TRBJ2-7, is EAGVTQFPSHSVIEKGQTVTLRCDPISGHDNLYWYRRVMGKEIKFLLHFVKESKQDESGMPNNRFLAERTGGTYSTLKVQPAELEDSGVYFCASSQVSGQGSYEQYFGPGTRLTVT.

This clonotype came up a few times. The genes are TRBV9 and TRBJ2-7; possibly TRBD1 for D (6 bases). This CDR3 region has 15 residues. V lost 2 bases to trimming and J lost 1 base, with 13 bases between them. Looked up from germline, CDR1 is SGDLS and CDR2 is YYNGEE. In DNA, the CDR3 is TGTGCCAGCAGCGTTGCCGACAGGACATCCTACGAGCAGTACTTC. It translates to CASSVADRTSYEQYF.

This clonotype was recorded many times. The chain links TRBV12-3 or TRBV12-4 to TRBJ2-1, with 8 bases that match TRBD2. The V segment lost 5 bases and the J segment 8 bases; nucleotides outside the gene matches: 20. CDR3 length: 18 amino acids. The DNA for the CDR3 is TGTGCCAGCAGTCACACCCCACGTCTAGCGGGTAGGATAGATGAGCAGTTCTTC. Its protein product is CASSHTPRLAGRIDEQFF.